This TCR beta chain appears in the sequencing data of a study of long-term antiretroviral therapy in people with HIV. Trimming pared 3 bases from V and 4 bases from J, leaving 13 bases between. This CDR3 spans 16 amino acids. Germline loops: CDR1 SGHVS, CDR2 FQNEAQ. A v3.0 immunoSEQ assay was performed at survey level. Libraries were prepared by immunoSEQ multiplex PCR; TCRdb keeps only in-frame clonotypes and omits some of them. Of some 16,000 clones in the sample, 77% were seen once. The starting material was unsorted PBMCs, obtained 2.1 years before starting antiretroviral therapy. The V and J genes are TRBV7-8 and TRBJ2-6; D is undetermined. This clonotype was sampled from a man aged 30-40 years with HIV. DNA of the CDR3: TGTGCCAGCAGCTTCGCAGGAGTCGCGGGGGCCAACGTCCTGACTTTC. It encodes CASSFAGVAGANVLTF.